This T cell receptor beta chain was profiled in a study of T cell responses to AZD1222 COVID-19 vaccine (dated by TCRdb to about 2021). Background for the entire study: AZD1222 recipients given second doses at about 4 weeks or at about 12 weeks were pooled, since spike-specific TCR depth and breadth were not found to differ between the two schedules. Trial participants were enrolled into age subgroups of 18-55, 56-69 and 70-plus years, which contained 148, 28 and 57 TCR-sequenced participants, respectively. A total of just over 230 trial participants underwent TCR sequencing, of whom 207 had received two doses of AZD1222 and 26 had received two doses of the MenACWY control vaccine.

Worth noting for this clone: The antigen it binds to is not known. No much larger clonotype is one base removed from it; base qualities were not supplied.

General study outcomes and caveats: Epitopes outside the regions mutated in the B.1.351 and B.1.1.7 variants were reportedly recognized by nearly half of the unique spike-specific TCRs. In the small 56-69-year group, the increase in depth fell short of significance, most likely because of low power. No day 14 peak-response samples were available, so repertoires were characterized only after the peak T cell response. Conclusions about previously exposed vaccinees were limited because only six AZD1222 recipients were SARS-CoV-2 seropositive at baseline. Participants were mostly white British, with more females than males. The authors suggested clonal diversity may have been underestimated. The whole spike protein was spanned by vaccine-associated CD4 TCRs, and dominant responses were seen in regions 160-218 and 743-854. After two AZD1222 doses, spike-specific TCR breadth and depth were significantly higher than at day 0 and than in MenACWY recipients.

Per the publication, the time point label means: baseline before first vaccination. Samples from vaccinated people were obtained from the UK trials COV001 and COV002, which included a single-blind randomized controlled phase 2/3 trial of AZD1222 (ChAdOx1 nCoV-19) in healthy adults. For TCRbeta chain sequencing, PBMC samples from trial participants were taken at day 0 and at day 28 after the second dose. The CDR3 regions of human TCRbeta chains were analyzed by immunosequencing. On the authors' methods: Repertoire TCRs were matched against a reference library of SARS-CoV-2-specific TCRs generated with the MIRA antigen-specificity platform. Breadth was defined as the fraction of unique TCRs that were SARS-CoV-2-associated, and depth was defined as the fraction of total T cells that were SARS-CoV-2-associated. Using the MIRA data, each spike-specific TCR was assigned both to the spike region to which the TCR was reactive and to a CD4 or CD8 class. Log10-transformed breadth and depth values were compared by one-way ANOVA with Sidak's multiple comparisons tests. TCRdb re-hosts the immuneACCESS table, in-frame sequences only. Its copies lack some clones; in the studies checked, an unresolved V gene accounts for under half of them, and the cause for the rest is not known. The V and J calls and clone size are taken from that table; D and trimming were inferred from the DNA. Within this sample are around 140,000 clones, with 80% to 95% of them counted one time only. The ten biggest clones cover about 3.5% of the sample.

Trimming at the junction amounts to 2 bases on V and 0 bases on J, and the germline ends lie 8 bases apart. CDR1 is given as MDHEN and CDR2 as SYDVKM, both from the germline V gene. The CDR3 has 15 amino acids, counting the end cysteine and phenylalanine. CDR3 DNA only is kept here, 45 bases in frame from base 1. This clonotype was sampled from an adult in good health. The source was peripheral blood, collected on day 0 of AZD1222 vaccination. The chain couples TRBV28 to TRBJ1-3; the D gene lacks a confident call. The nucleotides are TGTGCCAGCAGTTTAATAGGGTACTCTGGAAACACCATATATTTT. It translates as CASSLIGYSGNTIYF.